This TCR beta chain was retrieved from a study of CD8+CD57+ T cells in acquired aplastic anemia. Overall study context: There were 9.5 million to 13 million reads, on average, for CD4+ cells from healthy donors.

Study observations and caveats: Patients and controls had in common approximately 29 CD8+ CDR3 sequences. Levels of CD8+ Simpson's diversity were not significantly distinct in patients versus controls.

TCR beta VDJ combinations and CDR3 sequences were profiled from genomic DNA. Via MiXCR, TCRdb re-called the reads, giving one row per CDR3 protein. The table has about 150,000 distinct CDR3 sequences, roughly two fifths seen once. As to this clonotype: As yet, its antigen is unknown. This may stem from a read error, because a much larger clone lies one nucleotide away.

Germline V CDR1 and CDR2: SNHLY, FYNNEI. Deletions cut 8 bases from V and 9 bases from J, with 14 bases between. There are 13 residues in the CDR3. Sequenced material: sorted CD4+, CD8+, or CD8+CD57+ T cells (not recorded which) from PBMCs. The clonotype comes from a human donor in good health, serving as a control. J is TRBJ1-6 and V is TRBV2; D ambiguous. The CDR3 protein is CASGPHAGSPLHF. CDR3 coding DNA: TGTGCCAGCGGCCCCCACGCAGGTTCACCCCTCCACTTT.